This note documents a single TCR beta chain sequence. Antigen unknown. The donors comprised healthy bone marrow donors. The data derive from a study of cytomegalovirus exposure and HLA in healthy donors. The overall study: Around 80 million unique TCR sequences came from HLA-typed donors in an early release.

V lost 2 bases, J lost 8 bases, and 15 bases lay in between. Germline CDR1 and CDR2: MRHNA and SNTAGT. The CDR3 spans 15 residues. PCR involved 60 Vbeta and 13 Jbeta primers. Clones were sequenced by immunoSEQ multiplex PCR, and TCRdb holds only the in-frame ones, with some missing. The sample lists approximately 170,000 clones; 65% to 85% were seen once. Whole-study findings and limits: A later analysis showed TCR association rates differing by HLA locus, peaking at DRB1 and lowest at HLA-C. A later analysis linked roughly 17,000 TCR beta sequences to HLA alleles at 0.05 false discovery rate.

The origin of this receptor is a man between 50 and 59 years old in good health and CMV-seropositive. The chain links TRBV6-4 to TRBJ2-2; D may be TRBD2 (6 bases). The sequenced sample was PBMCs. The CDR3 here is CASSDRPLEGGELFF. In nucleotides, the CDR3 is TGTGCCAGCAGTGACCGCCCTTTGGAGGGTGGGGAGCTGTTTTTT.